This T cell receptor beta chain is drawn from a study of T cell responses to AZD1222 COVID-19 vaccine. Sequencing was performed with immunoSEQ multiplex PCR; in TCRdb, only in-frame clones are kept and a portion is missing. The profile covers over 45,000 clones, with 85% to 90% appearing a single time and approximately 19% taken by the ten largest. Germline V gives CDR1 SGHVS, CDR2 FQNEAQ. The CDR3 is made up of 13 amino acids. V was cut by 0 bases and J by 8 bases, with 10 bases left in between. The source was peripheral blood, collected on day 0 of MenACWY control vaccination. V gene TRBV7-8 combines with J gene TRBJ1-2; D is undetermined. This receptor was identified in an adult in good health. CDR3 nucleotides: TGTGCCAGCAGCTTAGCCGGGATCGAGGGCTACACCTTC. It specifies CASSLAGIEGYTF. Full variable domain (missing parts from reference TRBV7-8 and TRBJ1-2): GAGVSQSPRYKVAKRGQDVALRCDPISGHVSLFWYQQALGQGPEFLTYFQNEAQLDKSGLPSDRFFAERPEGSVSTLKIQRTQQEDSAVYLCASSLAGIEGYTFGSGTRLTVV.